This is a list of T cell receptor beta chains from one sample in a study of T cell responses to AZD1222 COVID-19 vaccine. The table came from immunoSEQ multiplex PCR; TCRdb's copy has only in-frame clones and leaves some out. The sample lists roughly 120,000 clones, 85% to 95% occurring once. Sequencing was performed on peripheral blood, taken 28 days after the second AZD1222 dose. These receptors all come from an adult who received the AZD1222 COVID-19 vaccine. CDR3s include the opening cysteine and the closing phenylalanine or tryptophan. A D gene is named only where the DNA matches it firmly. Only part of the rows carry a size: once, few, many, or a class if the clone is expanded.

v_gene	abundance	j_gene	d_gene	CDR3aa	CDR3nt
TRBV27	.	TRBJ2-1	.	CASSLSSREAFF	TGTGCCAGCAGTTTATCGTCCAGGGAGGCGTTCTTC
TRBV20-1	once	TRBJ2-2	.	CSASAGSENTGELFF	TGCAGTGCTAGTGCGGGGAGCGAGAACACCGGGGAGCTGTTTTTT
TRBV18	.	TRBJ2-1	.	CASSLSRAHNEQFF	TGTGCCAGCTCACTGAGTCGTGCCCACAATGAGCAGTTCTTC
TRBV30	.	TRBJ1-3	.	CAWSVHGGNTIYF	TGTGCCTGGAGTGTACATGGGGGAAACACCATATATTTT
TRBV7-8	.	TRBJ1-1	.	CASSPQYAGRDTEAFF	TGTGCCAGCAGCCCGCAATACGCAGGGAGAGACACTGAAGCTTTCTTT
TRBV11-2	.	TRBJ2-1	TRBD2	CASSLILIFGGTSFPEQFF	TGTGCCAGCAGCCTAATATTAATATTTGGGGGGACTAGCTTTCCCGAGCAGTTCTTC
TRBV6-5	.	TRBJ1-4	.	CASSISGGSPEKLFF	TGTGCCAGCTCCATTTCCGGGGGCAGTCCTGAAAAACTGTTTTTT
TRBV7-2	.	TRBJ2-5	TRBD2	CASSIQRGGETQYF	TGTGCCAGCAGCATCCAGCGGGGGGGGGAGACCCAGTACTTC
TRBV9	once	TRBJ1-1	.	CASSASGAGRAFF	TGTGCCAGCAGCGCGTCGGGGGCCGGAAGAGCTTTCTTT
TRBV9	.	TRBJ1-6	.	CASSVSREKSPLHF	TGTGCCAGCAGCGTGTCCAGGGAAAAATCACCCCTCCACTTT
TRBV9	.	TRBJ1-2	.	CASSVALEPTLDYGYTF	TGTGCCAGCAGCGTAGCCCTAGAACCTACCTTGGACTATGGCTACACCTTC
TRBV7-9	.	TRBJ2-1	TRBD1	CASSLGQGLNEQFF	TGTGCCAGCAGCTTGGGACAGGGGTTGAATGAGCAGTTCTTC
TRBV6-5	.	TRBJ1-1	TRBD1	CATTGTALTEAFF	TGTGCCACCACCGGGACAGCCCTCACTGAAGCTTTCTTT
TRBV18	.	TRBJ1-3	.	CASSPFGGTSSGNTIYF	TGTGCCAGCTCACCGTTCGGAGGGACTTCTTCTGGAAACACCATATATTTT
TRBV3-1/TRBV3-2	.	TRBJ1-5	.	CASSKMTEGQPQHF	TGTGCCAGCAGCAAGATGACAGAGGGGCAGCCCCAGCATTTT
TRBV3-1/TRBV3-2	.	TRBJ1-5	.	CASQGKRVSSNQPQHF	TGTGCCAGCCAGGGGAAGCGGGTATCGAGCAATCAGCCCCAGCATTTT
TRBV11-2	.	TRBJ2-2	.	CASSLGIAGELFF	TGTGCCAGCAGCTTAGGGATTGCCGGGGAGCTGTTTTTT
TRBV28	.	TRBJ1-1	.	CASSFLSEAFF	TGTGCCAGCAGTTTTTTGTCTGAAGCTTTCTTT
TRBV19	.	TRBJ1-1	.	CASSIARQPSEAFF	TGTGCCAGTAGTATAGCCCGCCAACCCTCTGAAGCTTTCTTT
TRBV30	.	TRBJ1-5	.	CAWSQSSQNQPQHF	TGTGCCTGGAGTCAGTCCAGCCAAAATCAGCCCCAGCATTTT
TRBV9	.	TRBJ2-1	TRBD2	CASPRVAGGYNEQFF	TGTGCCAGCCCTCGAGTAGCGGGAGGGTACAATGAGCAGTTCTTC
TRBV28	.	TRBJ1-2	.	CASSSPGGSNYGYTF	TGTGCCAGCAGTTCCCCTGGGGGCTCTAACTATGGCTACACCTTC